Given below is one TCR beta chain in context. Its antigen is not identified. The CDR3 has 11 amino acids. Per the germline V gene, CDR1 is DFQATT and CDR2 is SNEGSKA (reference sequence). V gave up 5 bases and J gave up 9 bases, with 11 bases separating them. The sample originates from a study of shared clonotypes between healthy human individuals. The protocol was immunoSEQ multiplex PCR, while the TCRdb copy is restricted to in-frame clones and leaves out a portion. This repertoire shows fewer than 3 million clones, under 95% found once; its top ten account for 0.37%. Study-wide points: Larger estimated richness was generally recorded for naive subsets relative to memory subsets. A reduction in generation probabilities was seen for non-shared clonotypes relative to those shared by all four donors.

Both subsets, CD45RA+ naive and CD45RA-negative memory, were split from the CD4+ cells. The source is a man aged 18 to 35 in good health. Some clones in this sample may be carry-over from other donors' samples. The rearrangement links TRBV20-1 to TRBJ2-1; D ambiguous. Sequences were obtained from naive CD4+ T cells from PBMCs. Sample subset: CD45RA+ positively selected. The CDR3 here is CSASVRTEQFF. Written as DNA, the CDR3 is TGCAGTGCTTCGGTAAGGACTGAGCAGTTCTTC.